A selection of T cell receptor beta chains follows, all from one sample in a study of cytomegalovirus exposure and HLA in healthy donors. Sequencing was performed with immunoSEQ multiplex PCR; in TCRdb, only in-frame clones are kept and a portion is missing. The repertoire has about 120,000 clones, 82% of them found once; the top ten carry 2.5%. Sequencing input: PBMCs. The receptor set was obtained from a woman under 30 in good health and CMV-seronegative. The CDR3 runs from the conserved cysteine through the conserved F or W. A D gene is named only where the DNA matches it firmly. The size entry is marked missing in some rows and otherwise reads once, few, many or a size class.

d_call | j_call | clone_size | v_call | cdr3_nt | cdr3_aa
NA | TRBJ1-4 | NA | TRBV7-9 | TGTGCCAGCAGCTACGGAAACGAGGAAGAAAAACTGTTTTTT | CASSYGNEEEKLFF
NA | TRBJ2-1 | NA | TRBV7-9 | TGTGCCAGCTGGGGCGGCTACTCCTACAATGAGCAGTTCTTC | CASWGGYSYNEQFF
TRBD1 | TRBJ1-6 | NA | TRBV15 | TGTGCCACCAGCCCACGACAGGGGATTTATTCACCCCTCCACTTT | CATSPRQGIYSPLHF
NA | TRBJ1-1 | NA | TRBV2 | TGTGCCAGCAGTGCTCGGGGATCGGACACTGAAGCTTTCTTT | CASSARGSDTEAFF
NA | TRBJ2-7 | NA | TRBV10-3 | TGTGCCATCAGAGAACCGGGTCCTGCCTACGAGCAGTACTTC | CAIREPGPAYEQYF
NA | TRBJ2-5 | NA | TRBV13 | TGTGCCAGCAGCCCCCCGGGGGGCAGAGGAAAAGAGGCCCAGTACTTC | CASSPPGGRGKEAQYF
NA | TRBJ1-5 | NA | TRBV19 | TGTGCCAGTAGTCCCGGAGAGGGGGTGGAGCCCCAGCATTTT | CASSPGEGVEPQHF
TRBD2 | TRBJ2-3 | NA | TRBV5-1 | TGCGCCAGCAGGGCGGGAGGGAGCACAGATACGCAGTATTTT | CASRAGGSTDTQYF
NA | TRBJ1-5 | NA | TRBV4-1 | TGCGCCAGCAGCCAAGCAGTTAATCAGCCCCAGCATTTT | CASSQAVNQPQHF
NA | TRBJ1-1 | NA | TRBV7-2 | TGTGCCAGCAGCTTAGAGCAGGGATTATCTGAAGCTTTCTTT | CASSLEQGLSEAFF
NA | TRBJ1-5 | NA | TRBV4-1 | TGCGCCAGCAGCCAGGGACTTGGTATTCAGCCCCAGCATTTT | CASSQGLGIQPQHF
TRBD2 | TRBJ2-2 | NA | TRBV29-1 | TGCAGCGTTGACACAGATAGCGGGGGGGAGCTGTTTTTT | CSVDTDSGGELFF
NA | TRBJ2-3 | NA | TRBV6-4 | TGTGCCAGCAGTGGGCGGGACACAGATACGCAGTATTTT | CASSGRDTDTQYF
NA | TRBJ1-1 | few | TRBV4-1 | TGCGCCAGCAGCCTTCACCGAGAAACCACTGAAGCTTTCTTT | CASSLHRETTEAFF
NA | TRBJ1-3 | NA | TRBV13 | TGTGCCAGCGGGAGATCCTCTGGGGACTCTGGAAACACCATATATTTT | CASGRSSGDSGNTIYF